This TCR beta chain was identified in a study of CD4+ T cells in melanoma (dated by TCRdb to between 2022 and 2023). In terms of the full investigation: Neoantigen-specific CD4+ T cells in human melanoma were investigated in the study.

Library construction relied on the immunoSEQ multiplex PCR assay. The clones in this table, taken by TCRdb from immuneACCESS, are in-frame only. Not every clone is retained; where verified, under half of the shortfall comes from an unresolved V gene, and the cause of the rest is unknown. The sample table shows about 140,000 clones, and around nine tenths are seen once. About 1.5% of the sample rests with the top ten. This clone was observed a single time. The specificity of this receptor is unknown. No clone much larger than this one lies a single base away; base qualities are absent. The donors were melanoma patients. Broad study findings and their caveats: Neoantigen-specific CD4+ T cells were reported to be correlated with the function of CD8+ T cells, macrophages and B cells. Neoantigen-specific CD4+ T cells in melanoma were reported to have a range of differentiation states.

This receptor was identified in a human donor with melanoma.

The CDR3 region has the sequence CASSLAGDEKLFF. The nucleotide sequence reads as follows: TGTGCCAGCAGCTTGGCGGGGGATGAAAAACTGTTTTTT. Rearrangement joined TRBV5-6 to TRBJ1-4, with TRBD1 perhaps the D gene, on 5 matching bases. The CDR3 goes from the cysteine to the phenylalanine over 13 residues. Only the CDR3 portion is preserved as DNA: 39 bases, with reading frame beginning at the first base. The germline V gene provides CDR1 SGHDT and CDR2 YYEEEE. Trimming costs V 0 bases and J 6 bases, and their ends lie 6 bases apart.